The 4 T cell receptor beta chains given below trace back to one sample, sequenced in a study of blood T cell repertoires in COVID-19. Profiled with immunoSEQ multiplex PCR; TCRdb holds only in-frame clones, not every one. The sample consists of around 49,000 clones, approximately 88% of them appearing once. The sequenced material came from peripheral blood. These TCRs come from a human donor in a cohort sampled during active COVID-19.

The DNA for the CDR3 is TGCGCCAGCAGCCAAGCTGGGGCCATAGGAAACACCATATATTTT. Translation: CASSQAGAIGNTIYF. The V gene is TRBV4-3, the J gene TRBJ1-3; perhaps TRBD1 as D (5 bases). Trimming took off 1 base at V and 4 bases at J, with 11 bases between the two ends. Germline CDR1 reads LGHNA; CDR2 reads YSLEER. CDR3 length equals 15 residues.

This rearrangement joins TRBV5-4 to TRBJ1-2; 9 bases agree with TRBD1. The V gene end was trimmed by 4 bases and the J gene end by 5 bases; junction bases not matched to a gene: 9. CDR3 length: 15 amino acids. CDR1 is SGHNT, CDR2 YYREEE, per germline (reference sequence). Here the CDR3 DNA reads TGTGCCAGCAGCACAGGACAGGGGCAAGGATATGGCTACACCTTC. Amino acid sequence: CASSTGQGQGYGYTF. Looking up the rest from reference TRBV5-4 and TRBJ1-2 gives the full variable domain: ETGVTQSPTHLIKTRGQQVTLRCSSQSGHNTVSWYQQALGQGPQFIFQYYREEENGRGNFPPRFSGLQFPNYSSELNVNALELDDSALYLCASSTGQGQGYGYTFGSGTRLTVV.

CDR3 protein: CASRLGRGGMNTEAFF. In nucleotides, the CDR3 is TGCGCCAGCAGACTTGGGCGGGGGGGGATGAACACTGAAGCTTTCTTT. The chain joins TRBV4-1 to TRBJ1-1; perhaps TRBD1 as D (5 bases). V shed 6 bases and J shed 0 bases, with 17 bases lying between them. The CDR3 runs 16 residues. Per the germline V gene, CDR1 is MGHRA and CDR2 is YSYEKL.

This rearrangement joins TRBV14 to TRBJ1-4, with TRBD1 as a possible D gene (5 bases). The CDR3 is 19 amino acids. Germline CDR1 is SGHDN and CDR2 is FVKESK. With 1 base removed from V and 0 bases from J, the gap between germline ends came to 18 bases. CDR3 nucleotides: TGTGCCAGCAGCCAAGGCCCGGAGGGGTTTTGGTCAACTAATGAAAAACTGTTTTTT. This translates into CASSQGPEGFWSTNEKLFF.